Below are 7 T cell receptor beta chains sequenced from a single sample in a study of blood T cell repertoires in COVID-19. Produced via immunoSEQ multiplex PCR; TCRdb's table is partial and in-frame only. The sample has fewer than 75,000 clones, about nine tenths seen once. Sequencing used peripheral blood. These receptors all come from a man in his fifties with active COVID-19.

This clone occurred a few times. The chain couples TRBV4-3 to TRBJ2-1, with D tentatively TRBD2 (6 bases). The CDR3 spans 15 residues. CDR1 LGHNA and CDR2 YSLEER come from the germline V gene. V was cut by 4 bases and J by 3 bases, with 13 bases left in between. CDR3 in amino acids: CASSPVGGNYNEQFF. CDR3 sequence (DNA): TGCGCCAGCAGCCCGGTCGGCGGGAACTACAATGAGCAGTTCTTC.

The V and J genes are TRBV9 and TRBJ1-1, with D uncertain. From germline, CDR1 is SGDLS and CDR2 YYNGEE. V was pared by 0 bases and J by 3 bases, with 12 bases between. The CDR3 totals 15 residues. CDR3 sequence (DNA): TGTGCCAGCAGCGTAGGAGGGTCCGGGTACACTGAAGCTTTCTTT. Its translation is CASSVGGSGYTEAFF.

This clone showed up just once. The rearrangement joins TRBV2 to TRBJ2-3; 12 nucleotides agree with TRBD2. The germline V gene has CDR1 SNHLY and CDR2 FYNNEI. The junction had 6 bases not matched to a gene; V was cut back by 6 bases and J by 2 bases. There are 16 residues in the CDR3. As DNA, the CDR3 is TGTGCCAGCAGAGCGACTAGCGGGGGCACCACAGATACGCAGTATTTT. This translates into CASRATSGGTTDTQYF. The full variable domain, in which reference TRBV2 and TRBJ2-3 provide the parts outside the CDR3, is EPEVTQTPSHQVTQMGQEVILRCVPISNHLYFYWYRQILGQKVEFLVSFYNNEISEKSEIFDDQFSVERPDGSNFTLKIRSTKLEDSAMYFCASRATSGGTTDTQYFGPGTRLTVL.

V gene TRBV6-5 combines with J gene TRBJ1-1, with D tentatively TRBD1 (5 bases). V was cut by 8 bases and J by 2 bases, with 15 bases left in between. The CDR3 extends over 14 amino acids. The germline V gene has CDR1 MNHEY and CDR2 SVGAGI. In DNA, the CDR3 is TGTGCCAGCGGGAGGGGAGGGCCAAACACTGAAGCTTTCTTT. As protein: CASGRGGPNTEAFF.

V usage is TRBV6-2 or TRBV6-3 and J usage is TRBJ1-5; no clear D. The CDR3 has 16 residues. In germline, CDR1 is MNHEY, CDR2 SVGEGT. V dropped 2 bases and J dropped 6 bases, with 17 bases sitting between them. Written as DNA, the CDR3 is TGTGCCAGCAGTTACACCCCCCGGGTCTTACGTCAGCCCCAGCATTTT. Its translation: CASSYTPRVLRQPQHF.

The genes are TRBV12-3 or TRBV12-4 and TRBJ1-2; D unresolved. Trimming removed 3 bases at V and 4 bases at J, with 9 bases between. This CDR3 is built from 13 residues. CDR3 DNA: TGTGCCAGCAGTTTCATGGAGGCCTATGGCTACACCTTC. As protein: CASSFMEAYGYTF.

The chain uses TRBV7-9 and TRBJ1-5; D remains ambiguous. The CDR3 contains 16 residues. V shed 2 bases and J shed 2 bases, with 13 bases lying between them. Germline values: CDR1 SEHNR, CDR2 FQNEAQ (reference sequence). The CDR3 bases are TGTGCCAGCAGCTTATCTTCGGGGAATCGCAATCAGCCCCAGCATTTT. Translated, it gives CASSLSSGNRNQPQHF. Full variable domain (remainder filled in from reference TRBV7-9 and TRBJ1-5): DTGVSQNPRHKITKRGQNVTFRCDPISEHNRLYWYRQTLGQGPEFLTYFQNEAQLEKSRLLSDRFSAERPKGSFSTLEIQRTEQGDSAMYLCASSLSSGNRNQPQHFGDGTRLSIL.